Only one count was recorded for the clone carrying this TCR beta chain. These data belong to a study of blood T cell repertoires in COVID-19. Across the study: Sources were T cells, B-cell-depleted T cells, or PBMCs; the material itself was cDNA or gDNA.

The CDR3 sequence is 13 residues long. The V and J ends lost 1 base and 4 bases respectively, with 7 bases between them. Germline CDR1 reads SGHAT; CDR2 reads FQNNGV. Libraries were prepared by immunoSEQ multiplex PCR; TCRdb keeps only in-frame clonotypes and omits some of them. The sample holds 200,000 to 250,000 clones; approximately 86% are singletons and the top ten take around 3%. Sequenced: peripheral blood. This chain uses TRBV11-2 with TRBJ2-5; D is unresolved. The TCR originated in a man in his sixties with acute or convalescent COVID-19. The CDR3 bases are TGTGCCAGCAGCTTAGGATTGCGAGAGACCCAGTACTTC. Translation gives CASSLGLRETQYF.